The sequence of this TCR beta chain was determined in a study of shared clonotypes between healthy human individuals. The study, taken as a whole, reports: On the whole, naive subsets had larger estimated richness than memory subsets had.

At a deep level, the assay was run. Profiling relied on immunoSEQ multiplex PCR, and the TCRdb table lists in-frame clones only, not all of them. The sample holds around 700,000 clones, roughly 94% seen once. This CDR3 spans 15 amino acids. V shed 0 bases, J shed 4 bases, and the junction held 5 bases outside the gene matches. CDR1 and CDR2 (germline): LGHNA, YSLEER. Naive CD8 cells comprised CD45RO-negative, CCR7-positively selected cells, excluding terminally differentiated effector memory CD45RA+ cells. A remark on this clone: Its antigen is still unknown.

This receptor was taken from a man younger than 45 in good health. Material: naive CD8+ T cells sorted from blood. The genes are TRBV4-3 and TRBJ2-7; 8 nucleotides align to TRBD2. This CDR3 reads CASSQDRAGAYEQYF. In DNA, the CDR3 is TGCGCCAGCAGCCAAGACCGAGCGGGAGCTTACGAGCAGTACTTC.